The clone carrying this T cell receptor (beta chain) was observed a handful of times. Its antigen is unidentified. The data were taken from a study of T cell repertoires in cytomegalovirus infection. About the research overall: HLA-B-restricted CMV epitopes that are well studied were used alongside recently identified HLA-C-restricted ones. Based on public TCR beta signatures, there were indications of CMV infection and of a matching HLA type.

Looked up from germline, CDR1 is MGHRA and CDR2 is YSYEKL. The V and J ends lost 4 bases and 1 base respectively, with 14 bases between them. CDR3 length: 15 residues. The study, taken as a whole, reports: Cumulative frequency (of public TCR beta family members) identified carriers of CMV plus the relevant HLA.

One entry per CDR3 protein results from TCRdb running MiXCR on the reads. The sample lists roughly 730,000 distinct CDR3 sequences, around 30% seen once, with 15% to 20% in the top ten. This clonotype was sampled from a human donor in good health (CMV status not recorded). Some clones in this sample may be carry-over from other donors' samples. The material was cultured PBMCs, obtained from culture after CMV antigen stimulation. V and J are TRBV4-1 and TRBJ2-7; D is possibly TRBD1 (6 bases). CDR3 loop: CASSLHQGISYEQYF. CDR3 DNA: TGCGCCAGCAGCCTCCACCAGGGGATATCCTACGAGCAGTACTTC.